This TCR beta chain was obtained from a study of cytomegalovirus exposure and HLA in healthy donors (dated by TCRdb to about 2017). Study-wide context: An earlier analysis of some 600 of the donors reported about 280 Gb of sequence data and around 110 million unique TCR beta sequences obtained from approximately 180 million T cells. About 330 gigabases of sequencing data and around 80 million unique TCR sequences made up an early release that covered around 640 HLA-typed donors. Of the 300 to 450 genotyped donors, over 65% fell in the genetic ancestry cluster associated with self-reported Caucasian donors. The aim of the study was to test whether cataloging public T cell receptors could identify signatures of past pathogen exposure. The study used immunosequencing to profile the T cell repertoires of 666 subjects and linked those repertoires to cytomegalovirus serostatus. In addition to the first cohort of around 670 subjects, a separate validation cohort of some 120 different subjects was used. To predict cytomegalovirus infection status, the study brought together high-throughput TCR immunosequencing, statistical association of individual TCRs with disease status, and machine learning. A later analysis re-examined previously published TCR beta repertoires from 600 to 700 donors and added high-resolution HLA genotyping to investigate patterns of TCR occurrence. In the later analysis, no new phenotypic data were used to find candidate immune exposures; instead, reliance was placed on TCR beta sequences and their occurrence across donors. An earlier analysis of around 640 of the donors used high-throughput TCR beta sequencing to judge whether each TCR beta V gene segment behaved as functional or pseudogenic. Donor age, sex, ethnicity and CMV serostatus were compiled alongside the repertoire data. Genome-wide SNP genotypes for about 60% of the 666 donors were used in a later genetic analysis, which treated that subset as a discovery cohort. Every discovery cohort repertoire had been produced on one sequencing platform. Class I and class II HLA loci were covered by the typing at four-digit resolution. Typing coverage varied by locus: roughly 629-630 donors for A, B, C, DRB1 and DQB1; around 560 for DQA1; some 610 for DPA1; around 450 for DPB1. Because of strong linkage in the cohort, 5 or 6 DR-DQ haplotypes were treated as single units for association and clustering. Across 398 genotyped donors of the cohort, an average of roughly 250,000 unique TCR beta nucleotide sequences per donor were sequenced, and approximately 17% of those sequences were non-productive.

Details on this clone: Its antigen target is currently unknown. Base qualities are missing; no much larger clone stands one base away.

The library relied on the immunoSEQ multiplex PCR assay. For the multiplex PCR, a mixture combining 60 forward primers for TCR Vbeta segments and 13 reverse primers for TCR Jbeta segments was used. The CDR3 region of rearranged TCR beta genes was amplified from genomic DNA by a multiplex PCR assay. On the Illumina HiSeq System, the amplified TCR beta libraries were sequenced as 87-base-pair reads. Per the source publication's procedure: A later analysis tallied some 79 million unique TCR beta chains across the 666 repertoires, and about 12 million of those chains were shared by two or more donors. Raw reads were error-corrected and collapsed into unique sequences by a nearest-neighbor algorithm in which closely related sequences were merged to remove PCR and sequencing errors. Alignment of CDR3 sequences to IMGT reference sequences was used to assign V, D and J gene segments. For a sequence to be retained, a match of at least six nucleotides was required to both a V gene segment and a J gene segment. Rearrangements were classified as productive when the CDR3 lacked stop codons and remained in frame with V and J, and all other rearrangements were classified as non-productive. CDR3 was defined according to IMGT convention as the region running from the second conserved V-encoded cysteine to the conserved J-encoded phenylalanine. Sequences without an unambiguous match to a single V gene segment were excluded from the earlier analysis of a few hundred of the donors. In an earlier analysis of 587 of the donors, a V segment was called functional when productive rearrangements were above 56.7%, and segregating when the standard deviation between donors exceeded 5%. A statistical classification framework was developed to diagnose cytomegalovirus status using the catalog of TCR beta chain sequences. In a later analysis, V and J genes were assigned by comparing TCR nucleotide sequences against IMGT/GENE-DB human TR gene sequences. The TCRdist pipeline was used in a later analysis to assign CDR3 sequences and most-parsimonious VDJ recombination scenarios. A later analysis defined each TCR beta chain by its CDR3 amino acid sequence plus V-gene family, and excluded reads lacking a unique V-gene family. To address suspected cross-contamination and a sequencing artifact, a later analysis removed some 620 highly shared, low-generation-probability nucleotide sequences. A later analysis calculated a clonal expansion index for each public chain from normalized within-repertoire ranks of inferred template counts. In a later analysis, generation probabilities were computed with a VDJ recombination model fitted to out-of-frame rearrangements, and the resulting probabilities were checked against IGoR. In a later analysis, hypergeometric tests were used to score TCR-TCR, TCR-HLA and TCR-CMV co-occurrence, with a repertoire-size bias correction applied to TCR pairs. To estimate false discovery rates, a later analysis permuted the HLA or CMV assignments 20 times. In a later analysis, co-occurring TCRs were grouped with DBSCAN, and TCRdist sequence similarity was added when clustering was performed within HLA-allele-positive subsets. Co-occurrence clustering excluded repertoires with fewer than 30,000 or more than 120,000 public chains, plus five with anomalous nucleotide sharing. TCRdb's version of the immuneACCESS table is confined to in-frame rearrangements and falls short of the full clone set. An unresolved V gene accounts for under half of the shortfall where checked; the remainder is of unknown origin. The V and J calls and clone size come from that table; D and trimming were worked out from the DNA. This sample holds about 160,000 clones; 70% to 90% were observed only once. The ten largest clones represent roughly 2.2% of the sample.

Measured from the cysteine to the phenylalanine, the CDR3 is 14 residues long. Just CDR3 DNA is preserved here, 42 bases in frame from base 1. Relative to germline, V is 3 bases shorter and J is 3 bases shorter, with 12 bases between their ends. CDR1 and CDR2 were assigned from the germline V gene as SGHTA and FQGNSA. In total, roughly 670 healthy bone marrow donors made up the cohort. At the time of sampling, every cohort member was nominally healthy, though immune exposures that went unrecorded were likely present. The donor tested CMV seropositive and was one of the 289 seropositive cohort members. Each donor provided a peripheral blood sample, and peripheral blood mononuclear cells were used for TCR beta sequencing. Genomic DNA extraction from the blood cell samples was performed with the Qiagen DNeasy Blood Extraction Kit. Overall results and qualifications from the work: According to a later genetic analysis, donors in an Asian-associated ancestry cluster had fewer N-insertions in productive TCRs than the approximately 710-donor mean. Because the 87-base-pair reads could not distinguish some IMGT-functional V segments, including TRBV6-2 and TRBV6-3, those segments were excluded. A further reported finding was that TCR beta sequences accurately predicted the HLA-A and HLA-B alleles for most subjects in the first cohort. The cohort was sequenced for TCR beta chains only, and without alpha or paired-chain data the features that could be detected were limited. A later analysis reported that several top co-occurrence clusters appeared linked to parvovirus B19, influenza, CMV and Epstein-Barr virus. In a later analysis, most CMV-associated TCR beta chains were found to appear HLA-restricted, with HLA associations seemingly driven largely by CMV exposure. In both the original and validation cohorts, the classifier was reported to diagnose cytomegalovirus status with high specificity and sensitivity. According to a later analysis, TCR association rates differed among HLA loci, with DRB1 alleles showing the most associated TCRs and HLA-C alleles showing the fewest. In an earlier analysis of about 600 of the donors, most TCR beta V segments appeared in productive rearrangements about 87% or about 30% of the time, broadly matching IMGT annotations. The earlier analysis of almost 600 of the donors excluded 15 to 20 rarely observed V segments, including chromosome 9 orphons, because counts were too low. A few of the identified cytomegalovirus-associated TCR beta chains were confirmed in vitro to be specific for cytomegalovirus antigens. In a later analysis, some 18,000 TCR beta sequences were associated with specific HLA alleles at a false discovery rate of 0.05. Roughly uniform sequencing depth across donors was assumed in presence/absence analyses, although this assumption may not hold. An association between a missense DCLRE1C variant and V-gene and J-gene trimming of TCR beta chains was found in a later genetic analysis and replicated in an independent cohort. Assigning TCR associations to individual alleles was difficult when HLA alleles, especially DR and DQ, strongly co-occurred. Immune exposure information for the cohort was limited to CMV serostatus. Correlated functional status among segregating V segments might be attributable to linkage disequilibrium, but an unknown experimental factor could not be ruled out. HLA typing was unavailable for some donors at each locus, so association tests used only the typed subset. In a later analysis, HLA-associated TCR beta chains were found to be more clonally expanded and to have lower generation probabilities than equally common non-associated chains. The authors suggested that the approach could potentially be generalized to other disease states and immunological phenotypes. A total of 164 TCR beta chains were listed by the study as associated with cytomegalovirus. A cluster of highly shared sequence variants was judged likely to be a technical artifact of the sequencing pipeline. Across donors, most TCR sequences were observed very rarely, whereas some public TCRs were present in many individuals.

The TCR comes from a young man in good health and CMV-seropositive. What was sequenced was PBMCs. Recombination linked TRBV7-2 to TRBJ2-7, and TRBD1 may be the D gene, going by 6 matching bases. Read as DNA, the sequence is TGTGCCAGCAGCTTGGTTTACAGGGACTACGAGCAGTACTTC. This translates into CASSLVYRDYEQYF.